This TCR beta chain was found in a study of cytomegalovirus exposure and HLA in healthy donors. Study-level findings and limits: In a later analysis, a missense DCLRE1C variant was linked to TCR beta V- and J-gene trimming. Sequencing depth across donors, presence/absence analyses assumed, was roughly uniform.

Trimming removed 5 bases from V and 7 bases from J; junction bases left unmatched: 3. Germline lookup yields CDR1 MGHRA and CDR2 YSYEKL. CDR3 length equals 12 residues. On this clone itself: The antigen remains undetermined.

60 Vbeta and 13 Jbeta primers were used in PCR. Data came from immunoSEQ multiplex PCR; TCRdb stores just in-frame clones and leaves some out. The sample consists of about 41,000 clones, roughly 80% of them appearing once. This clonotype was obtained from a man aged 45-65 years in good health and CMV-seronegative. The sample consisted of PBMCs. The chain carries TRBV4-1 and TRBJ2-7, with 9 bases aligning to TRBD1. CDR3 sequence reads: CASSMTGGEQYF. For the CDR3, the DNA is TGCGCCAGCAGCATGACAGGGGGAGAGCAGTACTTC.